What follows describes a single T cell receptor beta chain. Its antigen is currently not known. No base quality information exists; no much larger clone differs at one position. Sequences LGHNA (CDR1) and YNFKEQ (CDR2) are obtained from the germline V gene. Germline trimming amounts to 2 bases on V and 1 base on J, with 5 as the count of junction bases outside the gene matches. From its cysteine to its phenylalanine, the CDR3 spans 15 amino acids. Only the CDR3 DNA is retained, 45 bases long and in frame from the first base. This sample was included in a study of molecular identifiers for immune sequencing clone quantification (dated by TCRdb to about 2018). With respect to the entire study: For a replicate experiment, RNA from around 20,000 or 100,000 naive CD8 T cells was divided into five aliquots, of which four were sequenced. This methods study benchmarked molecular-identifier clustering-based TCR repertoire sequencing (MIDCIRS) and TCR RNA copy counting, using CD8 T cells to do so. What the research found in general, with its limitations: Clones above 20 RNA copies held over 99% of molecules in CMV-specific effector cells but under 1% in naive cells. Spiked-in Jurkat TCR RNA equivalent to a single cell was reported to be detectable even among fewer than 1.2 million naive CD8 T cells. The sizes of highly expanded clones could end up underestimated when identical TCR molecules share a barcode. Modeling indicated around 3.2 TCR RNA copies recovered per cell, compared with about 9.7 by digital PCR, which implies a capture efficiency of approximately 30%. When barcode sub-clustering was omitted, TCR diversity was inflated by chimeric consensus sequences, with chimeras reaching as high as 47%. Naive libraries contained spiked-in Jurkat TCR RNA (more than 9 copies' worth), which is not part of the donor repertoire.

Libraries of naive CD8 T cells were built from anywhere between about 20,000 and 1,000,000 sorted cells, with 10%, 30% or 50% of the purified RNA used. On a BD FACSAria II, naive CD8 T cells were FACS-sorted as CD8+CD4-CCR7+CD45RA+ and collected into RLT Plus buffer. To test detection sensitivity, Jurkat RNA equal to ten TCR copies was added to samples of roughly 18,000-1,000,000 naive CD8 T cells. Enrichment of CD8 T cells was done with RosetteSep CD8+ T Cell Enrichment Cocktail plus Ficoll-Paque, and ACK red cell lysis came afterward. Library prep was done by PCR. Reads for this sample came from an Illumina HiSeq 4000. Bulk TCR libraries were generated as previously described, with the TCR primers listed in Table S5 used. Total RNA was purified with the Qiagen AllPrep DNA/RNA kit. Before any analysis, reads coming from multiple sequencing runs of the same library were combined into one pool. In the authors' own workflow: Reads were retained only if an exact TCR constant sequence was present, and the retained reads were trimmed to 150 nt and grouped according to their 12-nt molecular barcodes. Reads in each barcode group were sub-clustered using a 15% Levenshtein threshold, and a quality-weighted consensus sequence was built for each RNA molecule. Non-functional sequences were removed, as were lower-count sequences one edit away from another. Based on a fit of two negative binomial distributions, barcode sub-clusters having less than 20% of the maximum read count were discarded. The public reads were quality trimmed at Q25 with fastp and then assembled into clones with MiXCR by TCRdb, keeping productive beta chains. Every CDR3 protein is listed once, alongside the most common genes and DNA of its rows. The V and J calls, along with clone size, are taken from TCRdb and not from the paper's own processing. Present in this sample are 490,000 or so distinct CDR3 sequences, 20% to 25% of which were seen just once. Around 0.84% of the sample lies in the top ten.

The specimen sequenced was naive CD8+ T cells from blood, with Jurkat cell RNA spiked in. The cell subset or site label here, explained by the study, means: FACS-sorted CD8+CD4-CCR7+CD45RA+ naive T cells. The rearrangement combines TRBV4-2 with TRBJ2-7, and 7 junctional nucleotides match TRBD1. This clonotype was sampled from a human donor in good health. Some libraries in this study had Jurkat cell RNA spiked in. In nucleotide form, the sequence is TGTGCCAGCAGCCAACTCGGACAGGTTTCCTACGAGCAGTACTTC. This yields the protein CASSQLGQVSYEQYF.